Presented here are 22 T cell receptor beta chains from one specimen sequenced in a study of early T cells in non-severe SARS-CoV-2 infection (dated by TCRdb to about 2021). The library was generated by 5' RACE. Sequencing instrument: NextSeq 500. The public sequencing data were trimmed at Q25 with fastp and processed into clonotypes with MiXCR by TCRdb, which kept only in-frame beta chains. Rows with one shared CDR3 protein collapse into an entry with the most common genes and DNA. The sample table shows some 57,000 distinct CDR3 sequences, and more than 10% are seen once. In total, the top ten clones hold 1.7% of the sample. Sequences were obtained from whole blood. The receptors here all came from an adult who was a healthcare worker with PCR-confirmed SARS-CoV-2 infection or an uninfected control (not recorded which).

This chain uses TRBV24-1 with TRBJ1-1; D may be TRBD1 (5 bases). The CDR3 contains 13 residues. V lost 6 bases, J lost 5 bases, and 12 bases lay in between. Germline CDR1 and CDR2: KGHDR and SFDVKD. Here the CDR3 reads CATSKPGSTEAFF. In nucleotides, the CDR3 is TGTGCCACCAGTAAGCCAGGGAGTACTGAAGCTTTCTTT.

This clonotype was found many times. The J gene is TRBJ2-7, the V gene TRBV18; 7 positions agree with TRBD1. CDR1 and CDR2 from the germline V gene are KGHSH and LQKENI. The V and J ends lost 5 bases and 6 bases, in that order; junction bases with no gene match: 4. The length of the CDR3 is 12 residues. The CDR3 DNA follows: TGTGCCAGCTCATCCACAGGGGCCGAGCAGTACTTC. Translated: CASSSTGAEQYF.

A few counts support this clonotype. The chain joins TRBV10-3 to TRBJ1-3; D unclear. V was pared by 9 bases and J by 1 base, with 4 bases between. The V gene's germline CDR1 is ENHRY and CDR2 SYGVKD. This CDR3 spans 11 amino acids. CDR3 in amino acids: CAIQSGNTIYF. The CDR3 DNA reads TGTGCCATACAATCTGGAAACACCATATATTTT.

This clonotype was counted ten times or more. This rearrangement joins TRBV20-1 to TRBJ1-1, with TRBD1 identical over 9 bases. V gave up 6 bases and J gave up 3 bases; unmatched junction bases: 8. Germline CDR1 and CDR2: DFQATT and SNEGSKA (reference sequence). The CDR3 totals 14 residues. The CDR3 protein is CSARKDRGDTEAFF. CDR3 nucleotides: TGCAGTGCCAGAAAGGACAGGGGAGACACTGAAGCTTTCTTT.

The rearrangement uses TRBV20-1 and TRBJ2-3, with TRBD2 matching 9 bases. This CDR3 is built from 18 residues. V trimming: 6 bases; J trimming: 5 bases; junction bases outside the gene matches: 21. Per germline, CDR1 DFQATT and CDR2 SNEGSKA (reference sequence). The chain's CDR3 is CSAKNLWGKRGALDTQYF. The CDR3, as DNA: TGCAGTGCCAAAAACCTCTGGGGGAAGCGGGGGGCCTTAGATACGCAGTATTTT.

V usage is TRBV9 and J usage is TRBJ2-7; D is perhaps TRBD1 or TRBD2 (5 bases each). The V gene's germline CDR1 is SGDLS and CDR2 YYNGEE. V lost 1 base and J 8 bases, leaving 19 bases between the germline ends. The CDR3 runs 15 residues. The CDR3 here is CASSVTPWDGVQQYF. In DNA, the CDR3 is TGTGCCAGCAGCGTAACCCCCTGGGACGGCGTCCAGCAGTACTTC.

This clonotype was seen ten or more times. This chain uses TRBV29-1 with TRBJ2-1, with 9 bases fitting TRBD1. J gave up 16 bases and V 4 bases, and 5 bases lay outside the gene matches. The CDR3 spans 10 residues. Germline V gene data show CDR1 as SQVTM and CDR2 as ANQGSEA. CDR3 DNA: TGCAGCGTTGGGCGGACAGGGGAATTCTTC. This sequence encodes CSVGRTGEFF.

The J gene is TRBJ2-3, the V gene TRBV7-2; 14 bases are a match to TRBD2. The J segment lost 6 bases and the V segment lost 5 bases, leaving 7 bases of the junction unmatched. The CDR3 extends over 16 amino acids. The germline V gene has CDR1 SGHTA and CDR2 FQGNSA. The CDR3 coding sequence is TGTGCCAGCAGCCCCGGACTAGCGGGGGGAAGGGATACGCAGTATTTT. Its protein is CASSPGLAGGRDTQYF.

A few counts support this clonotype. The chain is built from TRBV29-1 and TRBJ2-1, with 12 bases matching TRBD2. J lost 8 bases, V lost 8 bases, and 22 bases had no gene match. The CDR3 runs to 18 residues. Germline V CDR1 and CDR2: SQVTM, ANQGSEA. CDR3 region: CSPPVVLAGGPRAHEQFF. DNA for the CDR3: TGCAGCCCCCCAGTTGTGCTAGCGGGGGGGCCGAGGGCCCATGAGCAGTTCTTC.

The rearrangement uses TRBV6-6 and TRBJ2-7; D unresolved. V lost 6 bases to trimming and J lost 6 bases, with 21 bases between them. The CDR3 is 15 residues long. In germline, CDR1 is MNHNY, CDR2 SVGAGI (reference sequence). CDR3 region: CASSPLLGSGSEQYF. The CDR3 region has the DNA TGTGCCAGCAGCCCCCTCCTGGGAAGTGGTAGCGAGCAGTACTTC.

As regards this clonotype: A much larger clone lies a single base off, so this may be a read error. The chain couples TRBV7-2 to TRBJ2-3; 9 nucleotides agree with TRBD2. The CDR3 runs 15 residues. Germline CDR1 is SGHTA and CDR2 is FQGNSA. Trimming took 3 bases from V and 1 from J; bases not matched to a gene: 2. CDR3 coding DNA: TGTGCCAGCAGCTTGATAGCGGGGGGCACAGATACGCAGTATTTT. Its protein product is CASSLIAGGTDTQYF.

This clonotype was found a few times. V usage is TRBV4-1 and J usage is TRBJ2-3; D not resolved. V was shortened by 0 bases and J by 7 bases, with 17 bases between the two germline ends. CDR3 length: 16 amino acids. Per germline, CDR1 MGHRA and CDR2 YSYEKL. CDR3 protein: CASSQEGTGGTNTQYF. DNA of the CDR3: TGCGCCAGCAGCCAAGAAGGAACTGGTGGAACCAATACGCAGTATTTT.

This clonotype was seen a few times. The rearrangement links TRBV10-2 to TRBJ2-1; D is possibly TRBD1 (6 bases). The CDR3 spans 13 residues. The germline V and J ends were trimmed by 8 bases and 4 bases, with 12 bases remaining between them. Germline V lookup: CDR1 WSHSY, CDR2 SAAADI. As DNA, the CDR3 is TGCGCCAGCTCGGACAGAGCTTACAATGAGCAGTTCTTC. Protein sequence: CASSDRAYNEQFF.

CDR3 amino acids: CASSLTGGYTEAFF. DNA for the CDR3: TGTGCCAGCAGCTTGACAGGGGGATACACTGAAGCTTTCTTT. The chain recombines TRBV7-3 with TRBJ1-1, with 9 bases that match TRBD1. With 3 bases clipped from V and 3 bases from J, the junction kept 2 bases outside the gene matches. Germline lookup yields CDR1 SGHTA and CDR2 FQGTGA. CDR3 length equals 14 residues.

CDR3 in amino acids: CASSMIARTGELFF. The CDR3 nucleotides are TGTGCCAGCAGCATGATAGCTCGGACCGGGGAGCTGTTTTTT. The chain carries TRBV7-2 and TRBJ2-2; the D is unclear. CDR1 is SGHTA, CDR2 FQGNSA, per germline. Between the trimmed V and J ends, which lost 5 bases and 5 bases, there was a span of 12 bases. This CDR3 spans 14 amino acids.

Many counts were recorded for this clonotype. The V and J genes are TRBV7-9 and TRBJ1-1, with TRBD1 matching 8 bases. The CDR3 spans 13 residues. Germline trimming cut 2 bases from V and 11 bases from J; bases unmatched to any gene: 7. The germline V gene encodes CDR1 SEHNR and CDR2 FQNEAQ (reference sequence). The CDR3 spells CASSLRQGASAFF. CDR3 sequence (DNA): TGTGCCAGCAGCTTAAGGCAGGGGGCATCGGCTTTCTTT.

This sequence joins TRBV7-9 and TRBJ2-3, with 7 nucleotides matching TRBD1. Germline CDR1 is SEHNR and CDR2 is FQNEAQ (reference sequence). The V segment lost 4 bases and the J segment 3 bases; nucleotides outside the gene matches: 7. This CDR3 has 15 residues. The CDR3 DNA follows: TGTGCCAGCAGCTCTCGACAGGGTAGTACAGATACGCAGTATTTT. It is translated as CASSSRQGSTDTQYF.

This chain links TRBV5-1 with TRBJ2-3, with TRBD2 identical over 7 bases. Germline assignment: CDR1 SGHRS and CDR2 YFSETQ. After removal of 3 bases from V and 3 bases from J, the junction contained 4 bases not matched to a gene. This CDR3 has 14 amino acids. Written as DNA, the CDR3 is TGCGCCAGCAGCTCCGGACTAGAAACAGATACGCAGTATTTT. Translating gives CASSSGLETDTQYF. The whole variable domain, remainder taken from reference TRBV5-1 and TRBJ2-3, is KAGVTQTPRYLIKTRGQQVTLSCSPISGHRSVSWYQQTPGQGLQFLFEYFSETQRNKGNFPGRFSGRQFSNSRSEMNVSTLELGDSALYLCASSSGLETDTQYFGPGTRLTVL.

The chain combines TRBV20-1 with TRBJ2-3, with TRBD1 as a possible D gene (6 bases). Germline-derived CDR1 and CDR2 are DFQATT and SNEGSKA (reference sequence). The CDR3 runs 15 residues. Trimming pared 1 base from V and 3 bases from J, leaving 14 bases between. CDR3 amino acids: CSARVVGRGTDTQYF. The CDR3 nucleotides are TGCAGTGCTAGAGTAGTAGGCAGGGGAACAGATACGCAGTATTTT.

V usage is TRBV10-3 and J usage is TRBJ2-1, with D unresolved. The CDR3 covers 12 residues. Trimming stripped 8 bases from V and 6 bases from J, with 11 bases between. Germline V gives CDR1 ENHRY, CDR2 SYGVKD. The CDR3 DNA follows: TGTGCCATCGGGGTACCAAGCAATGAGCAGTTCTTC. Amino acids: CAIGVPSNEQFF.

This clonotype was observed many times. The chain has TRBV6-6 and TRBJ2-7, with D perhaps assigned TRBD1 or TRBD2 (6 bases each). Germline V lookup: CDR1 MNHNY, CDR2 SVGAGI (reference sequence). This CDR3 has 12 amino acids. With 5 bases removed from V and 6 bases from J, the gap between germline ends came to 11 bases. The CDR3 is CASSAGTSEQYF. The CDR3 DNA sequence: TGTGCCAGCAGTGCGGGGACATCCGAGCAGTACTTC.

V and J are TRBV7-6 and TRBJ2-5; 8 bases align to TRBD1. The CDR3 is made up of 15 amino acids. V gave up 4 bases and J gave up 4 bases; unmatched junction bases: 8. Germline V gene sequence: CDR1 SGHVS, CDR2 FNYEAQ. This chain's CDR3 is CASSSPTGGLETQYF. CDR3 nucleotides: TGTGCCAGCAGCTCGCCCACAGGGGGTTTAGAGACCCAGTACTTC. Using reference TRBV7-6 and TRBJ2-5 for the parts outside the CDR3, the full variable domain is GAGVSQSPRYKVTKRGQDVALRCDPISGHVSLYWYRQALGQGPEFLTYFNYEAQQDKSGLPNDRFSAERPEGSISTLTIQRTEQRDSAMYRCASSSPTGGLETQYFGPGTRLLVL.